Presented here are 25 T cell receptor beta chains from one specimen sequenced in a study of T-cell reconstitution after alpha-beta-depleted transplantation in children. A library of TCRbeta sequences, prepared with unique molecular identifiers, was generated. TCRdb analysed the PCR reads with MiXCR anew, one entry per CDR3 protein. The sample includes a few hundred thousand distinct CDR3 sequences, roughly 24% seen only once; the top ten take about 2.5%. The source was PBMCs, collected before TCRalphabeta/CD19-depleted stem cell transplant. The receptors were gathered from a girl aged 2 to 10 with Fanconi anemia, due to receive a stem cell transplant.

This clonotype has more than one count but fewer than ten. The chain is built from TRBV5-1 and TRBJ2-7; 11 bases are shared with TRBD2. Germline V gene sequence: CDR1 SGHRS, CDR2 YFSETQ. Trimming removed 9 bases from V and 2 bases from J; junction bases left unmatched: 10. CDR3 length equals 15 residues. The CDR3 is CATSPGLAGTYEQYF. As DNA, the CDR3 is TGCGCCACCTCTCCAGGACTAGCGGGTACCTACGAGCAGTACTTC. Full variable domain (missing parts from reference TRBV5-1 and TRBJ2-7): KAGVTQTPRYLIKTRGQQVTLSCSPISGHRSVSWYQQTPGQGLQFLFEYFSETQRNKGNFPGRFSGRQFSNSRSEMNVSTLELGDSALYLCATSPGLAGTYEQYFGPGTRLTVT.

The genes are TRBV6-1 and TRBJ2-7, with unresolved D. Germline V gene data show CDR1 as MNHNS and CDR2 as SASEGT. The CDR3 extends over 13 amino acids. Trimming stripped 1 base from V and 2 bases from J, with 6 bases between. As DNA, the CDR3 is TGTGCCAGCAGTGAAGGCCTTACCTACGAGCAGTACTTC. Translation gives CASSEGLTYEQYF.

V is TRBV29-1 and J is TRBJ2-2, with D possibly TRBD2 on 5 matching bases. CDR1 and CDR2 from the germline V gene are SQVTM and ANQGSEA. Trimming shortened V by 4 bases and J by 5 bases, and 14 bases separated the two germline ends. The CDR3 loop spans 14 amino acids. DNA of the CDR3: TGCAGCGTTGCTAGTCCGGACTTTACCGGGGAGCTGTTTTTT. It codes for CSVASPDFTGELFF.

The V and J genes are TRBV7-3 and TRBJ2-3; no clear D gene. V was cut by 3 bases and J by 5 bases, with 9 bases left in between. This CDR3 comprises 13 residues. The V gene's germline CDR1 is SGHTA and CDR2 FQGTGA. This chain's CDR3 is CASSFPTEDTQYF. In DNA form, the CDR3 reads TGTGCCAGCAGCTTTCCCACCGAAGATACGCAGTATTTT. Drawing the rest from reference TRBV7-3 and TRBJ2-3, the complete variable domain is GAGVSQTPSNKVTEKGKYVELRCDPISGHTALYWYRQSLGQGPEFLIYFQGTGAADDSGLPNDRFFAVRPEGSVSTLKIQRTERGDSAVYLCASSFPTEDTQYFGPGTRLTVL.

The chain uses TRBV7-8 and TRBJ2-3, with 14 bases that match TRBD2. J was trimmed by 3 bases and V by 8 bases; bases with no gene match: 13. The CDR3 is 18 residues long. In germline, CDR1 is SGHVS, CDR2 FQNEAQ. The CDR3 loop reads CASLTKTSGRAKTDTQYF. In nucleotides, the CDR3 is TGTGCCAGCCTCACGAAGACTAGCGGGAGGGCCAAGACAGATACGCAGTATTTT.

This clonotype was seen ten or more times. The chain employs TRBV15 and TRBJ2-1, with D tentatively TRBD2 (6 bases). The V gene's germline CDR1 is LNHNV and CDR2 YYDKDF (reference sequence). With 5 bases removed from V and 0 bases from J, the gap between germline ends came to 8 bases. This CDR3 is 14 amino acids long. The DNA of the CDR3 is TGTGCCACCAGCCGGGACTTCTCCTACAATGAGCAGTTCTTC. Translated, it gives CATSRDFSYNEQFF.

The chain has TRBV12-3 or TRBV12-4 and TRBJ1-2; D possibly corresponds to TRBD1 (5 bases). The CDR3 is 13 residues long. The ends were cut back, 6 bases at V and 4 bases at J, with 12 bases in the middle. The CDR3 reads CASRLEGIYGYTF. CDR3 DNA: TGTGCCAGCAGACTTGAGGGGATCTATGGCTACACCTTC.

This chain connects TRBV15 to TRBJ2-3; 7 positions agree with TRBD2. V trimming: 5 bases; J trimming: 2 bases; junction bases outside the gene matches: 1. The germline V gene encodes CDR1 LNHNV and CDR2 YYDKDF (reference sequence). The CDR3 runs to 13 residues. CDR3 bases: TGTGCCACCAGCGCGGGAGTCACAGATACGCAGTATTTT. Translating gives CATSAGVTDTQYF.

The chain joins TRBV20-1 to TRBJ2-5, with 7 positions matching TRBD2. Trimming took 5 bases from V and 2 from J; bases not matched to a gene: 8. The CDR3 spans 14 residues. Germline-derived CDR1 and CDR2 are DFQATT and SNEGSKA (reference sequence). The CDR3 protein is CSAQRDYIQETQYF. The CDR3 nucleotides are TGCAGTGCTCAACGGGACTACATTCAAGAGACCCAGTACTTC.

The J gene is TRBJ1-2, the V gene TRBV7-9; tentatively, D is TRBD1 (6 bases). CDR1 and CDR2 (germline): SEHNR, FQNEAQ (reference sequence). Trimming pared 1 base from V and 7 bases from J, leaving 13 bases between. The CDR3 spans 14 residues. The CDR3 sequence is CASSLGGDMGGYTF. The CDR3 nucleotides read TGTGCCAGCAGCTTAGGAGGGGACATGGGTGGCTACACCTTC.

This clonotype was counted many times. The V and J genes are TRBV12-3 or TRBV12-4 and TRBJ2-4; maybe TRBD1 (6 bases). The CDR3 has 12 residues. The germline V and J ends were trimmed by 6 bases and 8 bases, with 11 bases remaining between them. The CDR3, as DNA: TGTGCCAGCAGACAGGGTCGGCACATTCAGTACTTC. This codes for CASRQGRHIQYF.

This clonotype was seen ten or more times. This chain links TRBV4-2 with TRBJ2-7, with D unclear. The CDR3 totals 14 residues. The V and J ends lost 1 base and 0 bases respectively, with 7 bases between them. Germline V gives CDR1 LGHNA, CDR2 YNFKEQ. The DNA of the CDR3 is TGTGCCAGCAGCCAAGGCCGTATCTCCTACGAGCAGTACTTC. Its translation is CASSQGRISYEQYF.

This clonotype was found many times. This chain connects TRBV6-5 to TRBJ2-5; D gene unclear. This CDR3 contains 14 residues. The ends were cut back, 0 bases at V and 5 bases at J, with 10 bases in the middle. Germline V gene sequence: CDR1 MNHEY, CDR2 SVGAGI. Written as DNA, the CDR3 is TGTGCCAGCAGTTACTCTCACCTTTCGGAGACCCAGTACTTC. This codes for CASSYSHLSETQYF.

This clonotype was counted only a few times. The chain combines TRBV7-9 with TRBJ1-3; 9 nucleotides line up with TRBD1. V shed 3 bases, J shed 0 bases, and the junction held 6 bases outside the gene matches. The CDR3 covers 17 residues. Germline-derived CDR1 and CDR2 are SEHNR and FQNEAQ (reference sequence). CDR3 sequence reads: CASSFNRDRVSGNTIYF. The DNA of the CDR3 is TGTGCCAGCAGCTTTAACCGGGACAGGGTCTCTGGAAACACCATATATTTT.

There are many counts of this clonotype. V usage is TRBV7-2 and J usage is TRBJ2-2; D is perhaps TRBD1 or TRBD2 (7 bases each). CDR1 is SGHTA, CDR2 FQGNSA, per germline. V was cut by 5 bases and J by 7 bases, with 14 bases left in between. The CDR3 runs 14 residues. CDR3 protein: CASSQGGRFGELFF. For the CDR3, the DNA is TGTGCCAGCAGCCAGGGGGGGCGTTTCGGGGAGCTGTTTTTT.

J is TRBJ2-1 and V is TRBV2; tentatively, D is TRBD2 (5 bases). Germline CDR1 and CDR2: SNHLY and FYNNEI. Trimming pared 3 bases from V and 10 bases from J, leaving 7 bases between. CDR3 length: 11 residues. Written as DNA, the CDR3 is TGTGCCAGCAGTGAGGAGCGGGAGCAGTTCTTC. Translation: CASSEEREQFF.

The V and J genes are TRBV6-1 and TRBJ2-3; D gene unclear. The CDR3 contains 16 residues. Germline lookup yields CDR1 MNHNS and CDR2 SASEGT. V dropped 3 bases and J dropped 1 base, with 14 bases sitting between them. CDR3 protein: CASSEVQMFGTDTQYF. Here the CDR3 DNA reads TGTGCCAGCAGTGAGGTCCAGATGTTTGGCACAGATACGCAGTATTTT.

In this sample, this clonotype turned up many times. J is TRBJ2-1 and V is TRBV9; D may match TRBD1 or TRBD2 (5 bases each). The CDR3 consists of 15 residues. Per the germline V gene, CDR1 is SGDLS and CDR2 is YYNGEE. The V end was cut by 0 bases, the J end by 10 bases, with 17 bases between. CDR3 nucleotides: TGTGCCAGCAGCGTAGTAGGTACGGCAGGGAGAGAGCAGTTCTTC. Residues: CASSVVGTAGREQFF.

The chain combines TRBV18 with TRBJ2-3, with TRBD2 matching 9 bases. Germline CDR1 reads KGHSH; CDR2 reads LQKENI. The ends lost 1 base at V and 2 bases at J; junction bases unmatched: 1. The CDR3 loop spans 15 amino acids. In DNA, the CDR3 is TGTGCCAGCTCACCACTAGCGGGGGTCACAGATACGCAGTATTTT. Translating gives CASSPLAGVTDTQYF.

This clonotype was seen many times. CDR3 protein: CSVGNNEQFF. As DNA, the CDR3 is TGCAGCGTGGGGAACAATGAGCAGTTCTTC. The rearrangement links TRBV29-1 to TRBJ2-1; D unclear. CDR1 is SQVTM and CDR2 is ANQGSEA in the germline V gene. V was cut by 6 bases and J by 5 bases, with 5 bases left in between. This CDR3 comprises 10 residues.

This clonotype has a handful of counts. The chain uses TRBV6-5 and TRBJ2-5; TRBD1 matches 8 bases. Germline values: CDR1 MNHEY, CDR2 SVGAGI. The CDR3 runs to 14 residues. The junction had 5 bases not matched to a gene; V was cut back by 4 bases and J by 4 bases. The CDR3 DNA reads TGTGCCAGCAGTTCGGGCAGGGGGCGAGAGACCCAGTACTTC. Its protein product is CASSSGRGRETQYF.

This clonotype was detected only a few times. This rearrangement joins TRBV28 to TRBJ2-2; D perhaps matches TRBD2 (6 bases). Germline V gene lookup returns CDR1 MDHEN and CDR2 SYDVKM. The CDR3 covers 14 residues. V was shortened by 1 base and J by 3 bases, with 6 bases between the two germline ends. This CDR3 reads CASSLSGDTGELFF. The DNA of the CDR3 is TGTGCCAGCAGTTTATCGGGGGACACCGGGGAGCTGTTTTTT.

V gene TRBV7-2 combines with J gene TRBJ2-5; D call uncertain. CDR3 length equals 12 residues. Deletions cut 1 base from V and 9 bases from J, with 9 bases between. CDR1 and CDR2 (germline): SGHTA, FQGNSA. This CDR3 reads CASSLDSWAQYF. The CDR3 DNA is TGTGCCAGCAGCTTAGATAGCTGGGCCCAGTACTTC.

The chain joins TRBV29-1 to TRBJ2-7; 12 bases fit TRBD1. The CDR3 totals 14 residues. Germline CDR1 reads SQVTM; CDR2 reads ANQGSEA. V lost 3 bases, J lost 3 bases, and 3 bases stayed unmatched. The CDR3 DNA follows: TGCAGCGTTGATGGGACAGGGGGCTTCTACGAGCAGTACTTC. This encodes CSVDGTGGFYEQYF.

This clonotype was detected ten times or more. This chain links TRBV3-1 with TRBJ2-1; 8 nucleotides match TRBD2. Germline-derived CDR1 and CDR2 are LGHDT and YNNKEL (reference sequence). This CDR3 has 15 amino acids. Germline trimming cut 4 bases from V and 9 bases from J; bases unmatched to any gene: 11. CDR3 sequence (DNA): TGTGCCAGCAGCCTTAGCGGGACTAGTAACGGTGAGCAGTTCTTC. Protein: CASSLSGTSNGEQFF.